The T cell receptor (beta chain) described here comes from a study of T cell changes during pregnancy in multiple sclerosis. This clone was recorded only once. This table comes from immunoSEQ multiplex PCR, and its TCRdb copy is limited to in-frame clones, with some not included. The table records 88,000 or so clones, approximately 90% of them present only once. The CDR3 covers 17 residues. After removal of 5 bases from V and 1 base from J, the junction contained 13 bases not matched to a gene. CDR1 PRHDT and CDR2 FYEKMQ come from the germline V gene (reference sequence). Sequencing used peripheral blood, obtained before pregnancy. The V call is TRBV13, the J call TRBJ2-7; 8 nucleotides line up with TRBD1. This sequence was found in a female donor with multiple sclerosis, enrolled in a pregnancy study. CDR3 amino acids: CASSLSSRDRTSYEQYF. The DNA of the CDR3 is TGTGCCAGCAGCCTCTCAAGCCGGGACAGGACATCCTACGAGCAGTACTTC.